This T cell receptor (beta chain) was profiled in a study of regulatory T cells in long-lasting Graves disease. As for the study in general: Persistence in Graves' disease required over 5 years of antithyroid drugs plus positive TSH receptor antibodies.

Time point given: persistent/refractory GD, antithyroid drugs over 5 years with positive TRAb. RNA isolated from PBMCs was used to make the TCR library. Investigators prepared the TCR beta libraries by applying iRepertoire HTBI primers and Arm-PCR of CDR3 regions. TCRdb re-derived calls from the multiplex PCR reads in MiXCR, one entry per CDR3 protein. The sample carries about 460,000 distinct CDR3 sequences, 22% recorded once. Trimming left V 2 bases short and J 6 bases short, with 9 bases between. This CDR3 spans 13 amino acids. The V gene's germline CDR1 is SGHDT and CDR2 YYEEEE. The source is a female donor with Graves disease. The chain combines TRBV5-6 with TRBJ2-1; D is uncertain. The sample was peripheral blood mononuclear cells (PBMCs), taken when the disease was refractory, from a patient treated with antithyroid drugs. The CDR3 sequence is CASSFDGSNEQFF. CDR3 coding DNA: TGTGCCAGCAGCTTCGACGGCTCCAATGAGCAGTTCTTC.